These 5 T cell receptor beta chains were sequenced from one sample in a study of blood T cells in healthy people across ages. With a J-beta primer mix and a sample-barcoded 5' primer, a second PCR ran 7 to 11 cycles. TCRdb re-derived calls from the 5' RACE reads in MiXCR, one entry per CDR3 protein. The sample yields about 670,000 distinct CDR3 sequences, 35% to 50% seen once. The sequenced material came from blood. Source of these receptors: a man older than 75 in good health.

The chain combines TRBV7-2 with TRBJ1-5, with 9 bases lining up with TRBD1. Germline CDR1 is SGHTA and CDR2 is FQGNSA. V lost 5 bases, J lost 3 bases, and 11 bases stayed unmatched. The CDR3 consists of 17 residues. CDR3 DNA sequence: TGTGCCAGCAGCAAGTCGGACAGGGGAGTTGCCAATCAGCCCCAGCATTTT. Amino acids: CASSKSDRGVANQPQHF.

The rearrangement uses TRBV29-1 and TRBJ2-5; D is unresolved. V was clipped by 3 bases and J by 5 bases, with 10 bases between them. Germline V gene sequence: CDR1 SQVTM, CDR2 ANQGSEA. The CDR3 length is 12 residues. The CDR3 is CSVDVVGETQYF. CDR3 DNA sequence: TGCAGCGTTGATGTTGTTGGGGAGACCCAGTACTTC.

The chain combines TRBV6-5 with TRBJ1-2; D is unresolved. Trimming left V 2 bases short and J 8 bases short, with 12 bases between. The germline V gene encodes CDR1 MNHEY and CDR2 SVGAGI. The CDR3 consists of 13 residues. For the CDR3, the DNA is TGTGCCAGCAGTTACACCGGGCCGGGGGGCTACACCTTC. Translating gives CASSYTGPGGYTF.

The table lists this clonotype with a few counts. The chain joins TRBV6-4 to TRBJ1-2; 8 nucleotides agree with TRBD1. This CDR3 has 15 residues. The trim removed 5 bases at V and 3 bases at J, leaving 8 bases unmatched. Germline assignment: CDR1 MRHNA and CDR2 SNTAGT. The CDR3 DNA sequence: TGTGCCAGCAGTAGAACAGGGGGAAGGGACTATGGCTACACCTTC. Translation: CASSRTGGRDYGYTF.

Concerning this clonotype: A much larger clone differs by one base, so this may be a read error. The chain recombines TRBV28 with TRBJ2-3; TRBD2 agrees at 9 bases. This CDR3 has 15 residues. Germline V gene sequence: CDR1 MDHEN, CDR2 SYDVKM. CDR3 DNA sequence: TGTGCCAACAGTTTGGTTAGCGGGAGCGGAAATACGCAGTATTTT. It yields the protein CANSLVSGSGNTQYF.